The clone carrying this T cell receptor (beta chain) has ten or more counts. Unique molecular identifiers tagged the TCRbeta library. Via MiXCR, TCRdb re-called the PCR reads, giving one row per CDR3 protein. The sample holds roughly 220,000 distinct CDR3 sequences, about 8.8% seen once. This sample is drawn from a study of T-cell reconstitution after alpha-beta-depleted transplantation in children. Sequencing was performed on PBMCs from the stem cell graft donor, taken from the stem cell graft. This sequence was found in a human donor who donated a stem cell graft to a child with SCID.

The CDR3 spells CASSRVQGYFPYEQYF. CDR3 DNA: TGTGCCAGCAGCCGCGTACAGGGGTACTTCCCCTACGAGCAGTACTTC. The chain uses TRBV14 and TRBJ2-7; 7 bases are shared with TRBD1. This CDR3 spans 16 amino acids. The V gene end was trimmed by 4 bases and the J gene end by 2 bases; junction bases not matched to a gene: 11. Germline CDR1 SGHDN, CDR2 FVKESK. Looking up the rest from reference TRBV14 and TRBJ2-7 gives the full variable domain: EAGVTQFPSHSVIEKGQTVTLRCDPISGHDNLYWYRRVMGKEIKFLLHFVKESKQDESGMPNNRFLAERTGGTYSTLKVQPAELEDSGVYFCASSRVQGYFPYEQYFGPGTRLTVT.